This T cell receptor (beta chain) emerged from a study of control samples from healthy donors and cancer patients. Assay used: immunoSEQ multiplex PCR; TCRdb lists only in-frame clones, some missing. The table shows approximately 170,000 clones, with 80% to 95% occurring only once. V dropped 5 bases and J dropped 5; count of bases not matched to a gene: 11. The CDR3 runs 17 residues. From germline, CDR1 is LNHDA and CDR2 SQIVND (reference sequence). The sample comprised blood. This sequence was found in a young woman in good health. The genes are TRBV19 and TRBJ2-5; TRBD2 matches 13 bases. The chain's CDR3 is CASSSLLAGGPQETQYF. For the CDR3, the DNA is TGTGCCAGTAGTTCGCTACTAGCGGGAGGGCCCCAGGAGACCCAGTACTTC.